This T cell receptor (beta chain) is from a study of blood T cell repertoires in COVID-19. The protocol was immunoSEQ multiplex PCR, while the TCRdb copy is restricted to in-frame clones and leaves out a portion. Of approximately 37,000 clones listed, around 90% are singletons. This receptor was obtained from a woman in her sixties or seventies with acute or convalescent COVID-19. The sequenced sample was peripheral blood.

The CDR3 is CASSQDPKAEQFF. For the CDR3, the DNA is TGCGCCAGCAGCCAAGACCCGAAAGCTGAGCAGTTCTTC. This chain uses TRBV4-1 with TRBJ2-1, with D unresolved. V lost 0 bases and J lost 9, with 9 bases in between. The CDR3 extends over 13 amino acids. CDR1 and CDR2 from the germline V gene are MGHRA and YSYEKL.